These T cell receptor beta chains were read from a single sample in a study of blood T cell repertoires in COVID-19. Data came from immunoSEQ multiplex PCR; TCRdb stores just in-frame clones and leaves some out. The data show under 450,000 clones, 89% seen once. The specimen was peripheral blood. Receptors originate from a woman aged 35 to 49 with COVID-19, enrolled during active disease. Each CDR3 is given with its conserved first and last residue. Each record gives: J gene, D gene, clone size, V gene, CDR3 protein, CDR3 DNA. D genes are given only for firm matches. Clone size is given for some rows only: seen once, a few or many times, or a class if the clone is expanded.

>TRBJ2-7|NA|NA|TRBV19
CASSPTSTGQYEQYF
TGTGCCAGTAGCCCGACAAGTACAGGGCAATACGAGCAGTACTTC
>TRBJ2-3|NA|NA|TRBV10-3
CAISEPTTSTDTQYF
TGTGCCATCAGTGAGCCCACTACAAGCACAGATACGCAGTATTTT
>TRBJ2-3|NA|few|TRBV7-2
CASSLVSQGLDTQYF
TGTGCCAGCAGCTTAGTCTCGCAGGGGTTAGATACGCAGTATTTT
>TRBJ2-2|NA|NA|TRBV27
CASSLTPDWMNTGELFF
TGTGCCAGCAGTTTAACGCCGGACTGGATGAACACCGGGGAGCTGTTTTTT
>TRBJ2-4|NA|NA|TRBV12-3/TRBV12-4
CASSSGVKGIQYF
TGTGCCAGCAGTTCAGGGGTAAAAGGGATTCAGTACTTC
>TRBJ1-4|NA|few|TRBV28
CASSALGGSGGEKLFF
TGTGCCAGCAGTGCTCTGGGGGGATCCGGGGGTGAAAAACTGTTTTTT
>TRBJ1-3|TRBD1|NA|TRBV7-2
CASSATGTGSGNTIYF
TGTGCCAGCAGCGCAACCGGGACAGGGTCTGGAAACACCATATATTTT
>TRBJ1-4|TRBD1|NA|TRBV6-5
CASIRDRDEKLFF
TGTGCCAGCATAAGGGACAGGGATGAAAAACTGTTTTTT
>TRBJ1-3|NA|NA|TRBV28
CASSLTRSSGNTIYF
TGTGCCAGCAGTTTAACCCGCAGCTCTGGAAACACCATATATTTT
>TRBJ2-2|NA|NA|TRBV4-3
CASSQVGVAGELFF
TGCGCCAGCAGCCAAGTCGGGGTGGCCGGGGAGCTGTTTTTT
>TRBJ2-5|NA|NA|TRBV19
CASTPGLYQETQYF
TGTGCCAGTACTCCCGGTCTGTACCAAGAGACCCAGTACTTC
>TRBJ2-7|TRBD1|NA|TRBV6-2/TRBV6-3
CASSYSPSRQGSYEQYF
TGTGCCAGCAGTTACTCCCCCTCGAGACAGGGGTCCTACGAGCAGTACTTC
>TRBJ1-2|NA|NA|TRBV7-9
CASSPTDSYGYTF
TGTGCCAGCAGCCCGACGGACAGCTATGGCTACACCTTC